This T cell receptor (beta chain) was documented in a study of PD-1 blockade in classical Hodgkin lymphoma. Study outcomes and limitations: For complete responders, baseline diversity was comparable to that of newly diagnosed patients. Initiation of nivolumab under 1 year after ASCT led to exclusion of patients. Unlike CD8+ TCR diversity, which did not rise significantly by C4D1, CD4+ TCR diversity did. Newly diagnosed patients were said to have less baseline TCR diversity than healthy donors did.

Clones were sequenced by immunoSEQ multiplex PCR, and TCRdb holds only the in-frame ones, with some missing. The data contain about 46,000 clones, 65% to 80% of them singletons. The time point denotes: cycle 4 day 1 (C4D1), after more than 5 weeks of nivolumab. Relapses following autologous stem cell transplantation were seen in all patients, with brentuximab vedotin exposure varying. As regards this clone: Its antigen is unidentified.

J gave up 6 bases and V 7 bases, and 6 bases lay outside the gene matches. CDR1 and CDR2 (germline): SNHLY, FYNNEI. The CDR3 spans 13 residues. The material sequenced was peripheral blood mononuclear cells (PBMCs), taken before the fourth cycle of nivolumab. The receptor's source is a human donor with classical Hodgkin lymphoma. This chain joins TRBV2 and TRBJ2-7, with TRBD1 matching 10 bases. This chain's CDR3 is CASTWDRGVEQYF. Here the CDR3 DNA reads TGTGCCAGCACTTGGGACAGGGGAGTCGAGCAGTACTTC.